What follows is one T cell receptor (beta chain) and its context. Its antigen target is currently unknown. The junction departs from germline at one end; a sequencing error may be responsible. The donors were healthy, HIV-negative adults with no recently reported acute infections or vaccinations. All donors were Caucasian adults living in Nashville, Tennessee, USA. CD8 memory samples were composed of magnetically selected CD45RO+ cells combined with CCR7-negative CD45RA+ effector memory (TemRA) cells. Blood was collected by leukapheresis, and PBMCs were isolated by Ficoll-Histopaque density gradient centrifugation and then cryopreserved in liquid nitrogen vapor phase. Analytical flow cytometry was used to check the purity and quantity of every magnetically sorted T cell population. From each sorted fraction, genomic DNA was isolated and quantified by UV absorbance on a Nanodrop 2000c. Using the deep immunoSEQ assay, TCR CDR3 regions were amplified from genomic DNA by multiplex PCR. Extracted genomic DNA from each cell subset was distributed evenly across all wells of several immunoSEQ 96-well plates, and each plate was treated as a replicate. For sorted subsets, 150 to 200 ng genomic DNA, equal to 30,000 to 35,000 T cell genomes, was loaded into each replicate PCR. The purified libraries were quantified using a Qubit 3.0 fluorometer, sized with a Bioanalyzer 2100, and then quantified again using the KAPA Library Quantification kit. Each immunoSEQ 96-well plate was sequenced on its own single-read 150-cycle Illumina NextSeq 550 flow cell. From the authors' description of their analysis: Because the immunoSEQ output held only junctional sequences and lacked quality scores, the filtering could not match the filtering applied to full-length reads. To assign V/J genes and CDR3, sequences were annotated against IMGT germline references using PyIR, a Python wrapper for IgBLAST v1.9. Reads were filtered out if the reads had weak V/J assignments (E-value above 1e-6), no CDR3, stop codons, out-of-frame junctions, or ambiguous translated residues. A V3J clonotype was defined by an identical inferred V gene, J gene, and CDR3 amino acid sequence. To compute the percentage overlap between repertoires, the number of shared unique clonotypes was divided by the size of the smaller repertoire. RTK rarefaction, the Chao1 estimator, and Recon v2.1 estimates of unobserved clonotypes were used to assess repertoire richness. Generation probabilities were computed with OLGA for all TCRbeta clonotypes obtained by the gDNA method from several donors. Entries here come from immuneACCESS through TCRdb and include only in-frame sequences with V and J called. Some clones fail to appear in such tables; in the studies checked, an unresolved V gene covers under half of the shortfall, and the cause of the remainder is unknown. That table furnishes V, J and clone size, whereas the DNA furnished D and trimming. A total of approximately 120,000 clones appear in this sample, 68% of them only once. The top ten clones comprise 24% of the sample.

Taken from cysteine to phenylalanine, the CDR3 has 12 residues. The sequence is cut down to CDR3 DNA, 36 bases in frame from base 1. In the germline V gene, CDR1 corresponds to SGDLS and CDR2 to YYNGEE. The data derive from a study of shared clonotypes between healthy human individuals (dated by TCRdb to 2018 to 2020). Background on the whole study: A few men and two women, aged 18 to 49 years, made up the cohort. For each donor, CD4 naive and CD4 memory were each given three plates, CD8 naive was given two plates, and CD8 memory was given one plate. To estimate repertoire size and how much clonotypes are shared between individuals, the study performed deep sequencing of blood TCR repertoires from roughly five healthy adults. To increase sequencing depth and limit assay-specific biases, TCR repertoire library preparation and sequencing were carried out by different laboratories using diverse techniques. Each donor's leukapheresis produced roughly between roughly 0.85 and 9.5 billion PBMCs. Here is what the overall study found, with its caveats: Estimated clonotype richness was generally larger for naive than for memory subsets. Higher generation probabilities were observed for clonotypes shared by all four sorted-subset donors than for non-shared clonotypes. Sampling was restricted to blood, and TCR repertoires in tissues likely differ from the TCR repertoires found in blood. Pairwise subsampling indicated that sequencing depth was expected to affect the degree of clonotype sharing among donors. When several donors were compared, the shared fraction of clonotypes was roughly 5% for naive CD4, over 3% for naive CD8, roughly 2.5% for memory CD4, and less than 0.5% for memory CD8. Because the study included only a small number of donors, the genetic and exposure-history diversity represented was limited. Rarefaction of sorted-subset datasets indicated incomplete sequencing despite the large sequencing depth.

The sequence derives from a woman under 40 in good health. The sequenced sample was memory CD8+ T cells sorted from blood. The cell subset or site label for this specimen denotes: CD45RO+ cells pooled with CCR7-negative TemRA cells. The chain is made from TRBV9 and TRBJ2-7, with the D gene tentatively TRBD1 or TRBD2, based on 5 matching bases in each. The bases are TGTGCCAGCAGCCCGTGGGACCTACCCCTCTTCTTC. Its product reads: CASSPWDLPLFF.